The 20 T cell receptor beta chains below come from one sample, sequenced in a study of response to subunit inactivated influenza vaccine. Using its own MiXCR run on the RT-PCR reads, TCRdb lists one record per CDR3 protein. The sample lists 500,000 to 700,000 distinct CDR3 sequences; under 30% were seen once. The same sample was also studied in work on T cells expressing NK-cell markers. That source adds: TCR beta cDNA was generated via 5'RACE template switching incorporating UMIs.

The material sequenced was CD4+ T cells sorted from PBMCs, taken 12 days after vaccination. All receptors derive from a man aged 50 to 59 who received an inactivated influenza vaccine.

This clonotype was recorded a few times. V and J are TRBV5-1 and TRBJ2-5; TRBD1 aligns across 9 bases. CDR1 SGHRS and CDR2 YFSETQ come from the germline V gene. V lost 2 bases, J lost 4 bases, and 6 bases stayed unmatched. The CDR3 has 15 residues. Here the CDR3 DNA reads TGCGCCAGCAGCTTAGCACAGGGGGCCCGAGAGACCCAGTACTTC. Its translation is CASSLAQGARETQYF.

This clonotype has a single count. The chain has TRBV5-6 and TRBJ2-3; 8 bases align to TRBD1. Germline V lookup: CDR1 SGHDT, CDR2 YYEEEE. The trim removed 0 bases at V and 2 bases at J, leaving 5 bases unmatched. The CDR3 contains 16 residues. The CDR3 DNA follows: TGTGCCAGCAGCTTGGTCAGGGGGCTTTACACAGATACGCAGTATTTT. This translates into CASSLVRGLYTDTQYF.

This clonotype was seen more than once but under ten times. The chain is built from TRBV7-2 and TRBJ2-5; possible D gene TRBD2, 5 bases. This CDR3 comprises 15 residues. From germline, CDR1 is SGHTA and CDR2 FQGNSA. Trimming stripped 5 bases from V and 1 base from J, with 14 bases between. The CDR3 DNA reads TGTGCCAGCAGCACCCGCCTCGCGGGCCAAGAGACCCAGTACTTC. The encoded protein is CASSTRLAGQETQYF.

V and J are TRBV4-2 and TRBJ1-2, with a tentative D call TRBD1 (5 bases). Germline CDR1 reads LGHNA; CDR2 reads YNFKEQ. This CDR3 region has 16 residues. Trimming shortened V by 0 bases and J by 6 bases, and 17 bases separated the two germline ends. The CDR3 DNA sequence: TGTGCCAGCAGCCAAGAAGGGACCCCGGTATTGGATGGCTACACCTTC. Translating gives CASSQEGTPVLDGYTF.

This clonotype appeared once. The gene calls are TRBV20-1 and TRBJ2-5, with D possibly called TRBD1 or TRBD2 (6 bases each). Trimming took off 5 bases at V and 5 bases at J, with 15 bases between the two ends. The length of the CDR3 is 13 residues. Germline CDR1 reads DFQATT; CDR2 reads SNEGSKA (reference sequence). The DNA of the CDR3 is TGCAGTGCTGGTGGGGGGCCGGGTGAGACCCAGTACTTC. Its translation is CSAGGGPGETQYF.

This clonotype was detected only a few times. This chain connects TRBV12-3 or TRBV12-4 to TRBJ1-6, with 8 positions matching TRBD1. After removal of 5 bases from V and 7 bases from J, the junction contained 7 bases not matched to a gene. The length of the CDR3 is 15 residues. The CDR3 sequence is CASSVQTGVNSPLHF. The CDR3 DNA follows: TGTGCCAGCAGTGTCCAGACAGGGGTGAATTCACCCCTCCACTTT.

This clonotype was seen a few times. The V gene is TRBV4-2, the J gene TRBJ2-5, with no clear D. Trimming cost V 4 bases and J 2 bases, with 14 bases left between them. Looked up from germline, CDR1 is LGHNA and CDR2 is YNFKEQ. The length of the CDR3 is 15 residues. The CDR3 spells CASSPPERQQETQYF. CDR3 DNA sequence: TGTGCCAGCAGCCCCCCCGAGCGTCAACAAGAGACCCAGTACTTC.

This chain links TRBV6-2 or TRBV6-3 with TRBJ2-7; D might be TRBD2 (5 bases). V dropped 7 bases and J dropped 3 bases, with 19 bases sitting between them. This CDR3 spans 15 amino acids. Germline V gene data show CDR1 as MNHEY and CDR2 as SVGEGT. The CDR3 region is CASTRFGGSGYEQYF. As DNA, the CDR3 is TGTGCCAGCACCCGGTTTGGAGGAAGTGGCTACGAGCAGTACTTC.

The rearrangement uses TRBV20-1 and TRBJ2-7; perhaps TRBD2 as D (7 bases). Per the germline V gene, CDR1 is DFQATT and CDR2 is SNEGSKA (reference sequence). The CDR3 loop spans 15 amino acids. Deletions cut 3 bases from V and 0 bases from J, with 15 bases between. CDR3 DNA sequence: TGCAGTGCTAGGGTTGGCGGGGGCGTCTCCTACGAGCAGTACTTC. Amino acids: CSARVGGGVSYEQYF.

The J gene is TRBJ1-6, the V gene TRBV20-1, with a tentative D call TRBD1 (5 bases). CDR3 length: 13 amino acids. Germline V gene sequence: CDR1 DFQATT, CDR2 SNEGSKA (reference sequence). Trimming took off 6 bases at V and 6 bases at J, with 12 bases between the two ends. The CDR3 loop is CSATSTANSPLHF. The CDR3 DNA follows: TGCAGTGCCACCTCGACAGCTAATTCACCCCTCCACTTT.

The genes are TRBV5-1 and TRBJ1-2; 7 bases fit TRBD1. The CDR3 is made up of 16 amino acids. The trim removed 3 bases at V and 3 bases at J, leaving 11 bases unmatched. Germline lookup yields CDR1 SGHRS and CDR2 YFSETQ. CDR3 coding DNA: TGCGCCAGCAGCTGGACCGGGACAGTCGGTGACTATGGCTACACCTTC. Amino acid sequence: CASSWTGTVGDYGYTF.

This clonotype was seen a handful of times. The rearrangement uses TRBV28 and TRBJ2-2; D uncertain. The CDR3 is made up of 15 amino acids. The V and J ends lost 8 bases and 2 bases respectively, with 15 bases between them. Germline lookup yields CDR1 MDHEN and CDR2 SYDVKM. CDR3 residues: CASRVGGPNTGELFF. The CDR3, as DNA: TGTGCCAGCCGGGTAGGCGGCCCTAACACCGGGGAGCTGTTTTTT.

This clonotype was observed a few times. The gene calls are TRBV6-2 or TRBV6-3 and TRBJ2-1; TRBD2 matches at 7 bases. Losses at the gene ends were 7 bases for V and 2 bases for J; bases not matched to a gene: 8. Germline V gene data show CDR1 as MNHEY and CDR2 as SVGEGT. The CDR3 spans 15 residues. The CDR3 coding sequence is TGTGCCAGCACCCTGGGGGGAGGGCCCTACAATGAGCAGTTCTTC. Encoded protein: CASTLGGGPYNEQFF.

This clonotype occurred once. CDR3 residues: CSALRLGIEQYF. The DNA of the CDR3 is TGCAGTGCCCTAAGATTGGGGATTGAGCAGTACTTC. The chain uses TRBV20-1 and TRBJ2-7; D remains unclear. This CDR3 contains 12 residues. CDR1 is DFQATT, CDR2 SNEGSKA, per germline (reference sequence). V was shortened by 6 bases and J by 7 bases, with 16 bases between the two germline ends.

The CDR3 reads CASSYSKGVAEETQYF. The CDR3 coding sequence is TGTGCCAGCAGTTACTCGAAGGGGGTTGCAGAGGAGACCCAGTACTTC. The V call is TRBV6-2 or TRBV6-3, the J call TRBJ2-5; a weak D match, TRBD1 (6 bases). The CDR3 covers 16 residues. V dropped 0 bases and J dropped 5 bases, with 16 bases sitting between them. Germline CDR1 and CDR2: MNHEY and SVGEGT.

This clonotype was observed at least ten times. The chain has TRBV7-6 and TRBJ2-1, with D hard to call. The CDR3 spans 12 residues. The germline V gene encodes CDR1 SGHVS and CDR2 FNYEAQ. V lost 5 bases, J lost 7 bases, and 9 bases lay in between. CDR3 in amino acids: CASSLTWNEQFF. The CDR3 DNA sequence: TGTGCCAGCAGCCTGACATGGAATGAGCAGTTCTTC.

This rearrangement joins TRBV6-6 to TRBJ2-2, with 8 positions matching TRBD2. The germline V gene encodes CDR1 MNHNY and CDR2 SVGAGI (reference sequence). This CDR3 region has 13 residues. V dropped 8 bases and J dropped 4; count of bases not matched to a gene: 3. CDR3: CASYLAGTGELFF. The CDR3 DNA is TGTGCCAGCTACCTAGCGGGCACCGGGGAGCTGTTTTTT.

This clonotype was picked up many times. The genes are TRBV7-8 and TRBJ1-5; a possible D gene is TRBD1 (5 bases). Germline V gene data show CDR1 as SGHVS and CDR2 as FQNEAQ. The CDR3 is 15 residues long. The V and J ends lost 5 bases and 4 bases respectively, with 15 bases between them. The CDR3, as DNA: TGTGCCAGCAGCGCAGCTGAGACAGAAAATCAGCCCCAGCATTTT. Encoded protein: CASSAAETENQPQHF. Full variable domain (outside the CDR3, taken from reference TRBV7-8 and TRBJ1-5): GAGVSQSPRYKVAKRGQDVALRCDPISGHVSLFWYQQALGQGPEFLTYFQNEAQLDKSGLPSDRFFAERPEGSVSTLKIQRTQQEDSAVYLCASSAAETENQPQHFGDGTRLSIL.

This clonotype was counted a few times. The chain's CDR3 is CASSESAGSGVTDTQYF. In DNA form, the CDR3 reads TGCGCCAGCAGTGAGTCTGCGGGTAGCGGGGTTACAGATACGCAGTATTTT. The chain is built from TRBV10-2 and TRBJ2-3; 8 positions agree with TRBD2. With V trimmed by 0 bases and J by 3 bases, 8 bases remained unmatched. CDR3 length: 17 residues. Germline V CDR1 and CDR2: WSHSY, SAAADI.

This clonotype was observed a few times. The CDR3 coding sequence is TGTGCCAGCAGCCGCCATAGGGCCGAACACACTGAAGCTTTCTTT. This codes for CASSRHRAEHTEAFF. V is TRBV4-2 and J is TRBJ1-1; no reliable D call. Trimming cost V 4 bases and J 3 bases, with 15 bases left between them. Germline V lookup: CDR1 LGHNA, CDR2 YNFKEQ. The length of the CDR3 is 15 residues.